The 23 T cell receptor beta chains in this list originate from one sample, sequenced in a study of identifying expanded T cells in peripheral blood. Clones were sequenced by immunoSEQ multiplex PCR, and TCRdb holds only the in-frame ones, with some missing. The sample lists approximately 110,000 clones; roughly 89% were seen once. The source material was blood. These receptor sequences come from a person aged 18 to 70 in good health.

The CDR3 loop is CASSQGTGQETQYF. The CDR3 coding sequence is TGCGCCAGCAGCCAAGGAACAGGCCAAGAGACCCAGTACTTC. J is TRBJ2-5 and V is TRBV4-3, with D possibly being TRBD1 (5 bases). The V end lost 1 base, the J end lost 1 base, and 7 bases lay between the germline ends. CDR1 and CDR2 (germline): LGHNA, YSLEER. This CDR3 has 14 residues.

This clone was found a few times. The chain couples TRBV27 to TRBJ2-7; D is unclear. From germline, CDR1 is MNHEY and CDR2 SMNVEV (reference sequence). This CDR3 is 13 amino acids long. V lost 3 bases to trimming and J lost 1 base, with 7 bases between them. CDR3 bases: TGTGCCAGCAGTTTCCATGAATCCTACGAGCAGTACTTC. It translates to CASSFHESYEQYF.

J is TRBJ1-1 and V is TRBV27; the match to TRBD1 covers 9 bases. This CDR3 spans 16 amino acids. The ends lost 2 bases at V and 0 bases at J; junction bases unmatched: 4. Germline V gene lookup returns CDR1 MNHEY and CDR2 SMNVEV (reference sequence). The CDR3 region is CASSLHRDRVNTEAFF. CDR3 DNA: TGTGCCAGCAGTTTACACAGGGACAGGGTGAACACTGAAGCTTTCTTT.

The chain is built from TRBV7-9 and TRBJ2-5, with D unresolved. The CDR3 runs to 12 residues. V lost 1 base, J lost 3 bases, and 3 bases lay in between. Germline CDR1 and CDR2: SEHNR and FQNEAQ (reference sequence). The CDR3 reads CASSLVKETQYF. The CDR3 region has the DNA TGTGCCAGCAGCTTAGTTAAAGAGACCCAGTACTTC.

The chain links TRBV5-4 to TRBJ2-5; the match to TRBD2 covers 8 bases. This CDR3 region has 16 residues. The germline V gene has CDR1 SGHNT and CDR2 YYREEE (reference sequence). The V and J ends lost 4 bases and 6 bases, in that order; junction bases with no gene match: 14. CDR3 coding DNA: TGTGCCAGCAGCCCACGGGGCGGGGGGCTTATGAAGACCCAGTACTTC. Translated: CASSPRGGGLMKTQYF. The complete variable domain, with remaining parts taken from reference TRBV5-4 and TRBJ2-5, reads ETGVTQSPTHLIKTRGQQVTLRCSSQSGHNTVSWYQQALGQGPQFIFQYYREEENGRGNFPPRFSGLQFPNYSSELNVNALELDDSALYLCASSPRGGGLMKTQYFGPGTRLLVL.

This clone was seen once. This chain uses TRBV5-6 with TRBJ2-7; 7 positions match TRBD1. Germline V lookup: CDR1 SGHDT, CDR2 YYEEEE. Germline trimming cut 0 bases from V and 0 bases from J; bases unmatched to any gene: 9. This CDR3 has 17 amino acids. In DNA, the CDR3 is TGTGCCAGCAGCTTGGGCGTGGGACAGCTTTTCTCCTACGAGCAGTACTTC. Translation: CASSLGVGQLFSYEQYF.

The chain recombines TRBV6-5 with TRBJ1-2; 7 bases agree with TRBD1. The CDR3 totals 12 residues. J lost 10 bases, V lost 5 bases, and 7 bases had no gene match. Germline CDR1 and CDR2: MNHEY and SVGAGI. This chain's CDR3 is CASSEDRFDYTF. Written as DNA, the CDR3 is TGTGCCAGCAGTGAGGACAGGTTTGACTACACCTTC.

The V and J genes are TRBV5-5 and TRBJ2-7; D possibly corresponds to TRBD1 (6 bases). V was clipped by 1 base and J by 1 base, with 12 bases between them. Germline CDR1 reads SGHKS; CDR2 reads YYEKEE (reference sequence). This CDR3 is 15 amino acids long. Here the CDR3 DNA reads TGTGCCAGCAGCTTGCTCACAGGGTGGTCCTACGAGCAGTACTTC. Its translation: CASSLLTGWSYEQYF. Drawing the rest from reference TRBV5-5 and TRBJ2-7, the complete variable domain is DAGVTQSPTHLIKTRGQQVTLRCSPISGHKSVSWYQQVLGQGPQFIFQYYEKEERGRGNFPDRFSARQFPNYSSELNVNALLLGDSALYLCASSLLTGWSYEQYFGPGTRLTVT.

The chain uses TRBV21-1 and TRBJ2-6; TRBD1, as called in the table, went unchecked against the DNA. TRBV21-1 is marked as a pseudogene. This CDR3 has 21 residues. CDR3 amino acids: CASSKIPGVRRRASGANVLTF. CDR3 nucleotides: TGTGCCAGCAGCAAAATACCAGGGGTGCGCCGCAGGGCCTCTGGGGCCAACGTCCTGACTTTC.

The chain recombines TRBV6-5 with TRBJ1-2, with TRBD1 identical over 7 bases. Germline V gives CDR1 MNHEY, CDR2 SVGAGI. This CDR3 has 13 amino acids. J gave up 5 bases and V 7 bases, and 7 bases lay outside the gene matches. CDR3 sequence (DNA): TGTGCCAGCATAGGGGACAGTGAATATGGCTACACCTTC. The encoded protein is CASIGDSEYGYTF.

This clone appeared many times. The DNA for the CDR3 is TGTGCCAGCAGTGAAGCGGTGGGCACCGGGGAGCTGTTTTTT. It specifies CASSEAVGTGELFF. The chain recombines TRBV25-1 with TRBJ2-2; D is undetermined. Germline V gene data show CDR1 as MGHDK and CDR2 as SYGVNS. CDR3 length: 14 amino acids. Trimming took off 2 bases at V and 4 bases at J, with 8 bases between the two ends.

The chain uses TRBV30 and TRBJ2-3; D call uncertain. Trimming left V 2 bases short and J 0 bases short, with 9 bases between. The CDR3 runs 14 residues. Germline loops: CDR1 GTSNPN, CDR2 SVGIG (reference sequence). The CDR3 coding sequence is TGTGCCTGGAGTAACGGGCTTAGCACAGATACGCAGTATTTT. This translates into CAWSNGLSTDTQYF.

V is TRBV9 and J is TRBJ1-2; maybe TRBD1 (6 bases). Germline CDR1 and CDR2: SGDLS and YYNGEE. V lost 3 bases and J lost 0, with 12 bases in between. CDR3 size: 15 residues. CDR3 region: CASSATGHPNYGYTF. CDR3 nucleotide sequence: TGTGCCAGCAGCGCTACAGGGCACCCTAACTATGGCTACACCTTC.

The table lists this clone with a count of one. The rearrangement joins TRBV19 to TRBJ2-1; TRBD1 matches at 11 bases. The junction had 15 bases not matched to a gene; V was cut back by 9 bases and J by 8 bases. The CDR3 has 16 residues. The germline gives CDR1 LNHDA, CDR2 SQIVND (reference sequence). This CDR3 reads CASQIIPGQGGDEQFF. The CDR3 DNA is TGTGCCAGCCAAATCATTCCGGGACAGGGGGGCGATGAGCAGTTCTTC.

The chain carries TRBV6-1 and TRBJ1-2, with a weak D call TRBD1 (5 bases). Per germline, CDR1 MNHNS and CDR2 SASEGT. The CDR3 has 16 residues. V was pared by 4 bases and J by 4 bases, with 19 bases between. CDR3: CASSGVRQSQSYGYTF. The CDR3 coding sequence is TGTGCCAGCAGTGGCGTTCGACAGTCCCAGAGCTATGGCTACACCTTC.

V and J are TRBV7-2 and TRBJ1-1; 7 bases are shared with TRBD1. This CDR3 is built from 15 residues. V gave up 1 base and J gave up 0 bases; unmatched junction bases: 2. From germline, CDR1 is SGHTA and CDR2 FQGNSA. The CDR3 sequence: CASSLVGQLNTEAFF. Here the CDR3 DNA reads TGTGCCAGCAGCTTAGTGGGACAGTTGAACACTGAAGCTTTCTTT.

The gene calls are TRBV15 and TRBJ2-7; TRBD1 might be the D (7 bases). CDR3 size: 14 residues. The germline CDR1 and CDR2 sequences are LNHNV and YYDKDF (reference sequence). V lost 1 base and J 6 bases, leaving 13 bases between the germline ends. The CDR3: CATSRGGDSLEQYF. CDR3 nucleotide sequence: TGTGCCACCAGCAGAGGCGGGGACAGCCTCGAGCAGTACTTC.

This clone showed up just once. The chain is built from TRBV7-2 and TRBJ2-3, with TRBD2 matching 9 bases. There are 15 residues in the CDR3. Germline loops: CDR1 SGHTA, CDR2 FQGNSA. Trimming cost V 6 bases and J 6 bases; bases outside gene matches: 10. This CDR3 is CASSLIAGAGDTQYF. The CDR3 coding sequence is TGTGCCAGCAGTTTGATAGCGGGGGCGGGTGATACGCAGTATTTT.

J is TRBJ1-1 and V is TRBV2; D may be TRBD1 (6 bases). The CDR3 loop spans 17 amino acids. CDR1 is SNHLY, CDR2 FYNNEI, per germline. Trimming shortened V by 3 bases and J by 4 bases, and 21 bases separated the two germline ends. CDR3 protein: CASSDDGGRGSGTEAFF. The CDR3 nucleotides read TGTGCCAGCAGTGACGACGGGGGGCGGGGGTCGGGCACTGAAGCTTTCTTT.

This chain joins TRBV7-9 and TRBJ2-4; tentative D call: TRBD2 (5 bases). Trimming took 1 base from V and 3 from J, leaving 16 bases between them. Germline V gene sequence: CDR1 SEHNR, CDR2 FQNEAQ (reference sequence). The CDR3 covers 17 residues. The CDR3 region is CASSLVFYGSGKNIQYF. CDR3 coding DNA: TGTGCCAGCAGCTTAGTTTTTTATGGCAGCGGCAAAAACATTCAGTACTTC.

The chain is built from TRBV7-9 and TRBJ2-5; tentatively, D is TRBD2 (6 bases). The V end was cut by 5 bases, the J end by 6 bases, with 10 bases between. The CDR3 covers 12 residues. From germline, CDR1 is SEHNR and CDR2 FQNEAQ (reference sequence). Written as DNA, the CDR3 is TGTGCCAGCAGCGTCACTAGCAAGACCCAGTACTTC. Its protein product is CASSVTSKTQYF.

The CDR3 is CASSPLSPSGGSNEQFF. In DNA, the CDR3 is TGTGCCAGCTCACCACTTTCCCCTAGCGGGGGGTCCAATGAGCAGTTCTTC. This rearrangement joins TRBV18 to TRBJ2-1, with TRBD2 matching over 11 bases. In germline, CDR1 is KGHSH, CDR2 LQKENI. The CDR3 has 17 residues. The V gene end was trimmed by 1 base and the J gene end by 6 bases; junction bases not matched to a gene: 8.

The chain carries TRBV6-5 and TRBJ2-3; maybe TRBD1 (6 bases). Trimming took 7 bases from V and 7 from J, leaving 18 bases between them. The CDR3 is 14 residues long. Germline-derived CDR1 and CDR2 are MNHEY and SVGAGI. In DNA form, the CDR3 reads TGTGCCAGCACTACACAGGGAAGTGGGTATACGCAGTATTTT. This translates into CASTTQGSGYTQYF.